This T cell receptor beta chain was retrieved from a study of PD-1 blockade in classical Hodgkin lymphoma. Study details: Patients got intravenous nivolumab 3 mg/kg every 2 weeks. Study-wide results and limits: Patients who responded completely had about the same baseline diversity as newly diagnosed patients. Compared with healthy donors, newly diagnosed patients reportedly showed lower baseline TCR diversity.

The assay was immunoSEQ multiplex PCR, and TCRdb's table has in-frame clones only and misses some. The table lists 15,000 to 20,000 clones, roughly four fifths of them singletons. Time point specified: cycle 4 day 1 (C4D1), after six to seven weeks of nivolumab. Each patient experienced a relapse that followed autologous stem cell transplantation, and brentuximab vedotin exposure varied. The CDR3 runs to 16 residues. Germline V lookup: CDR1 MGHRA, CDR2 YSYEKL. Trimming left V 4 bases short and J 3 bases short, with 15 bases between. As for this clone: No antigen is known for it.

The clonotype was recovered from a human donor with classical Hodgkin lymphoma. Sequenced material: peripheral blood mononuclear cells (PBMCs), taken before the fourth cycle of nivolumab. The rearrangement joins TRBV4-1 to TRBJ1-4; TRBD1 is a possible D gene (5 bases). This CDR3 is CASSLRSGGANEKLFF. As DNA, the CDR3 is TGCGCCAGCAGCCTCCGAAGTGGGGGGGCTAATGAAAAACTGTTTTTT.